The 24 T cell receptor beta chains below all came from one sample that was sequenced in a study of T-cell reconstitution after alpha-beta-depleted transplantation in children. TCRbeta library preparation incorporated unique molecular identifiers. TCRdb ran MiXCR on the PCR reads and lists one entry per CDR3 protein. The sample yields about 980,000 distinct CDR3 sequences, roughly 29% seen once. The sample in question was PBMCs, mostly from graft donor cells, obtained 360 days after TCRalphabeta/CD19-depleted stem cell transplant. Receptors originate from a boy under three years old who had a stem cell transplant for SCID, so the T cells may come from the graft donor.

This chain uses TRBV20-1 with TRBJ2-5; D remains ambiguous. CDR3 size: 14 residues. Germline CDR1 DFQATT, CDR2 SNEGSKA (reference sequence). V was pared by 0 bases and J by 4 bases, with 12 bases between. CDR3 region: CSARDGKGRETQYF. The CDR3 nucleotides read TGCAGTGCTAGAGATGGAAAGGGAAGAGAGACCCAGTACTTC.

This clonotype appeared a few times. The gene calls are TRBV20-1 and TRBJ2-3, with D possibly being TRBD2 (5 bases). The CDR3 is 14 residues long. Trimming left V 5 bases short and J 1 base short, with 13 bases between. Germline lookup yields CDR1 DFQATT and CDR2 SNEGSKA (reference sequence). DNA of the CDR3: TGCAGTGCTCGGAAGCTGGGAGGCACAGATACGCAGTATTTT. Residues: CSARKLGGTDTQYF.

This clonotype was detected only a few times. The rearrangement uses TRBV5-1 and TRBJ2-6; 8 nucleotides agree with TRBD1. V dropped 7 bases and J dropped 2; count of bases not matched to a gene: 2. Per the germline V gene, CDR1 is SGHRS and CDR2 is YFSETQ. The CDR3 has 14 amino acids. The CDR3 DNA reads as TGCGCCAGCGGACAGGGACCTGGGGCCAACGTCCTGACTTTC. Amino acids: CASGQGPGANVLTF.

The chain employs TRBV6-5 and TRBJ1-1; unclear D gene. From germline, CDR1 is MNHEY and CDR2 SVGAGI. CDR3 length: 15 residues. Trimming left V 0 bases short and J 1 base short, with 9 bases between. The chain's CDR3 is CASSYSSAGNTEAFF. The CDR3 DNA is TGTGCCAGCAGTTACTCATCTGCGGGGAACACTGAAGCTTTCTTT.

The chain recombines TRBV3-1 with TRBJ2-1; 12 bases match TRBD2. J was trimmed by 3 bases and V by 6 bases; bases with no gene match: 12. The germline V gene has CDR1 LGHDT and CDR2 YNNKEL (reference sequence). The CDR3 is made up of 18 amino acids. The DNA for the CDR3 is TGTGCCAGCAGTGATCGGAGGGCTAGCGGGGGGGACTACAATGAGCAGTTCTTC. This gives the protein CASSDRRASGGDYNEQFF.

V gene TRBV4-1 combines with J gene TRBJ2-3; 8 nucleotides agree with TRBD2. After removal of 4 bases from V and 0 bases from J, the junction contained 15 bases not matched to a gene. The CDR3 sequence is 19 residues long. CDR1 is MGHRA, CDR2 YSYEKL, per germline. The CDR3 bases are TGCGCCAGCAGCCGACGAAGGGGGACGGGGGGGAAGAGCACAGATACGCAGTATTTT. The encoded protein is CASSRRRGTGGKSTDTQYF.

The rearrangement joins TRBV25-1 to TRBJ2-7; D tentatively reads TRBD1 or TRBD2 (6 bases each). The CDR3 extends over 16 amino acids. V gave up 1 base and J gave up 2 bases, with 15 bases separating them. CDR1 and CDR2 from the germline V gene are MGHDK and SYGVNS. The CDR3 sequence is CASSEWGAGATYEQYF. CDR3 coding DNA: TGTGCCAGCAGTGAATGGGGGGCAGGGGCTACCTACGAGCAGTACTTC.

This chain uses TRBV29-1 with TRBJ2-1; perhaps TRBD2 as D (7 bases). CDR1 is SQVTM and CDR2 is ANQGSEA in the germline V gene. Trimming left V 0 bases short and J 5 bases short, with 14 bases between. This CDR3 has 15 amino acids. The CDR3 protein is CSVEDPGGLHNEQFF. CDR3 DNA: TGCAGCGTTGAAGATCCCGGGGGGCTACACAATGAGCAGTTCTTC.

This sequence joins TRBV5-4 and TRBJ2-7, with 7 nucleotides matching TRBD2. This CDR3 contains 14 residues. CDR1 SGHNT and CDR2 YYREEE come from the germline V gene (reference sequence). V was clipped by 4 bases and J by 4 bases; unmatched bases: 8. The CDR3 reads CASSRDYSPYEQYF. CDR3 bases: TGTGCCAGCAGCCGGGACTATAGCCCATACGAGCAGTACTTC.

V usage is TRBV27 and J usage is TRBJ2-5; D call uncertain. V was trimmed by 2 bases and J by 3 bases, leaving 7 bases between them. The CDR3 runs 13 residues. CDR1 is MNHEY and CDR2 is SMNVEV in the germline V gene (reference sequence). The DNA for the CDR3 is TGTGCCAGCAGTTTAACAGAAAAAGAGACCCAGTACTTC. Translation gives CASSLTEKETQYF.

Points on this clonotype: Its ends do not fully match the called genes, so a read error is possible. J is TRBJ2-7 and V is TRBV5-1; the D is unclear. The CDR3 is 11 amino acids. Germline CDR1 reads SGHRS; CDR2 reads YFSETQ. This CDR3 is CASSLAGPLFF. As DNA, the CDR3 is TGCGCCAGCAGCTTGGCTGGGCCCCTATTCTTC.

This clonotype turned up a few times. The chain is built from TRBV29-1 and TRBJ2-1; weak D call: TRBD1 (5 bases). The CDR3 runs 12 residues. Germline V gene data show CDR1 as SQVTM and CDR2 as ANQGSEA. Trimming left V 4 bases short and J 5 bases short, with 9 bases between. The DNA of the CDR3 is TGCAGCGTTGCCAGGGCTGACAATGAGCAGTTCTTC. Protein: CSVARADNEQFF.

The chain links TRBV6-2 or TRBV6-3 to TRBJ2-3; 8 positions match TRBD2. This CDR3 has 15 residues. Germline lookup yields CDR1 MNHEY and CDR2 SVGEGT. J was trimmed by 1 base and V by 6 bases; bases with no gene match: 6. The CDR3: CASRRLASRTDTQYF. The CDR3 DNA follows: TGTGCCAGCAGGAGACTAGCGAGTCGCACAGATACGCAGTATTTT.

This clonotype was seen a single time. The chain is built from TRBV5-1 and TRBJ2-7; D gene unclear. The CDR3 loop spans 17 amino acids. Germline V gene sequence: CDR1 SGHRS, CDR2 YFSETQ. V was pared by 0 bases and J by 2 bases, with 18 bases between. The CDR3 here is CASSLGVMGGNPYEQYF. CDR3 bases: TGCGCCAGCAGCTTGGGTGTTATGGGTGGGAACCCCTACGAGCAGTACTTC. Together with reference TRBV5-1 and TRBJ2-7, the CDR3 gives the full variable domain: KAGVTQTPRYLIKTRGQQVTLSCSPISGHRSVSWYQQTPGQGLQFLFEYFSETQRNKGNFPGRFSGRQFSNSRSEMNVSTLELGDSALYLCASSLGVMGGNPYEQYFGPGTRLTVT.

The chain joins TRBV3-1 to TRBJ2-1; TRBD2 aligns across 14 bases. V was pared by 3 bases and J by 15 bases, with 10 bases of the junction left unmatched. In germline, CDR1 is LGHDT, CDR2 YNNKEL (reference sequence). The CDR3 totals 15 residues. CDR3 coding DNA: TGTGCCAGCAGCCACACCGGGACTAGCGGGGGCGTTCTGTTCTTC. It translates to CASSHTGTSGGVLFF.

The V gene is TRBV24-1, the J gene TRBJ2-5; D perhaps matches TRBD1 (5 bases). The CDR3 is made up of 14 amino acids. CDR1 is KGHDR and CDR2 is SFDVKD in the germline V gene. V dropped 3 bases and J dropped 1 base, with 8 bases sitting between them. Written as DNA, the CDR3 is TGTGCCACCAGTGATCCCAGGGCCCAAGAGACCCAGTACTTC. Translating gives CATSDPRAQETQYF.

J is TRBJ2-1 and V is TRBV7-6; D possibly corresponds to TRBD2 (6 bases). Germline lookup yields CDR1 SGHVS and CDR2 FNYEAQ. Trimming pared 4 bases from V and 2 bases from J, leaving 12 bases between. This CDR3 is built from 15 residues. For the CDR3, the DNA is TGTGCCAGCAGCTCTCGACTAGGACCCTACAATGAGCAGTTCTTC. This sequence encodes CASSSRLGPYNEQFF.

The chain carries TRBV7-8 and TRBJ2-5; the D gene is possibly TRBD1 (5 bases). Germline V gene data show CDR1 as SGHVS and CDR2 as FQNEAQ. There are 13 residues in the CDR3. Trimming left V 3 bases short and J 5 bases short, with 10 bases between. The CDR3 loop reads CASSFFQGETQYF. CDR3 DNA: TGTGCCAGCAGCTTCTTCCAGGGCGAGACCCAGTACTTC.

This clonotype was counted only a few times. V gene TRBV11-2 combines with J gene TRBJ2-7; possibly TRBD1 for D (6 bases). The germline V gene has CDR1 SGHAT and CDR2 FQNNGV. The length of the CDR3 is 17 residues. Trimming removed 5 bases from V and 0 bases from J, with 20 bases in between. In DNA form, the CDR3 reads TGTGCCAGCAGCAAAGGGTCGGGACACATAGTCTCCTACGAGCAGTACTTC. The encoded protein is CASSKGSGHIVSYEQYF.

This clonotype was found a few times. This sequence joins TRBV9 and TRBJ2-3; D call uncertain. The V and J ends lost 0 bases and 0 bases respectively, with 5 bases between them. Germline V CDR1 and CDR2: SGDLS, YYNGEE. CDR3 length equals 14 residues. This CDR3 is CASSVEASTDTQYF. CDR3 sequence (DNA): TGTGCCAGCAGCGTAGAAGCTAGCACAGATACGCAGTATTTT.

The J gene is TRBJ2-7, the V gene TRBV5-1, with a possible D match to TRBD2 (6 bases). The CDR3 runs to 15 residues. V was pared by 0 bases and J by 0 bases, with 10 bases between. Germline assignment: CDR1 SGHRS and CDR2 YFSETQ. DNA of the CDR3: TGCGCCAGCAGCTTGGAACTAGCCCCCTCCTACGAGCAGTACTTC. It codes for CASSLELAPSYEQYF.

The V and J genes are TRBV15 and TRBJ2-5; no definite D call. V shed 0 bases and J shed 5 bases, with 13 bases lying between them. Per the germline V gene, CDR1 is LNHNV and CDR2 is YYDKDF (reference sequence). CDR3 size: 15 residues. The CDR3 DNA is TGTGCCACCAGCAGAGATTATTCAAAGCTGGAGACCCAGTACTTC. This codes for CATSRDYSKLETQYF.

This clonotype was observed a few times. The chain joins TRBV27 to TRBJ2-5, with 9 bases aligning to TRBD1. The CDR3 contains 14 residues. Trimming cost V 6 bases and J 9 bases; bases outside gene matches: 11. Germline V gives CDR1 MNHEY, CDR2 SMNVEV (reference sequence). CDR3 in amino acids: CASRSTGGARAQYF. The CDR3 bases are TGTGCCAGCAGATCCACAGGGGGCGCTAGGGCCCAGTACTTC.

This clonotype was observed a handful of times. The chain combines TRBV10-3 with TRBJ2-7; 8 bases match TRBD1. The trim removed 7 bases at V and 2 bases at J, leaving 13 bases unmatched. CDR3 size: 16 residues. CDR1 and CDR2 (germline): ENHRY, SYGVKD. The CDR3 sequence is CAIKGGNGQGAYEQYF. The CDR3 coding sequence is TGTGCCATCAAAGGAGGGAACGGACAGGGAGCCTACGAGCAGTACTTC.